Described below is a single T cell receptor (beta chain) sequence and its context. The data are from a study of blood T cell repertoires in COVID-19. Study context: The analysed material was cDNA or gDNA that came from T cells, B-cell-depleted T cells, or PBMCs.

The method was immunoSEQ multiplex PCR; TCRdb's version includes in-frame clones alone and lacks a portion of them. The repertoire includes about 94,000 clones, around 67% of them detected once, and about 3.9% sits in the top ten. CDR1 and CDR2 (germline): MNHEY, SMNVEV (reference sequence). The junction had 8 bases not matched to a gene; V was cut back by 5 bases and J by 4 bases. The CDR3 is made up of 14 amino acids. The chain employs TRBV27 and TRBJ2-7; 7 positions agree with TRBD1. This receptor was identified in a man between 65 and 85 years old with COVID-19, enrolled during active disease. The specimen sequenced was peripheral blood. The CDR3 sequence: CASSGRQGRYEQYF. CDR3 DNA: TGTGCCAGCAGTGGACGACAGGGTCGGTACGAGCAGTACTTC.